This T cell receptor (beta chain) was retrieved from a study of human T cells and chemical hapten exposure. Study overall: Across its approximately 25 weeks, the study gave patients weekly diphenylcyclopropenone doses to the scalp. Women made up most patients, who had alopecia areata, totalis or universalis.

The CDR3 spans 13 residues. Trimming took off 5 bases at V and 5 bases at J, with 13 bases between the two ends. Germline V CDR1 and CDR2: MDHEN, SYDVKM. The library attached unique molecular identifiers to individual cDNA molecules. TCRdb processed the RACE reads anew with MiXCR; each CDR3 protein has one entry. Of 74,000 or so distinct CDR3 sequences in the sample, 10% are singletons; the top ten hold around 1.3%. Time point specified: patch test 1, 2 weeks after DPC sensitization. The treatment denotes: therapeutic diphenylcyclopropenone sensitization with weekly scalp DPC. As to this clonotype: Its matching antigen is unknown.

Findings and limits, study-wide: Given that the donors had alopecia, their immune response may differ from that seen in healthy people.

This sequence was found in a woman between 50 and 59 years old with alopecia areata. Some clones in this sample may be carry-over from other donors' samples. The source was whole blood, collected in connection with sensitization to the hapten diphenylcyclopropenone (DPC). The V gene is TRBV28, the J gene TRBJ2-7; D gene ambiguous. CDR3 DNA sequence: TGTGCCAGCAGTCTGCTCATGGTCCACGAGCAGTACTTC. Its translation is CASSLLMVHEQYF.